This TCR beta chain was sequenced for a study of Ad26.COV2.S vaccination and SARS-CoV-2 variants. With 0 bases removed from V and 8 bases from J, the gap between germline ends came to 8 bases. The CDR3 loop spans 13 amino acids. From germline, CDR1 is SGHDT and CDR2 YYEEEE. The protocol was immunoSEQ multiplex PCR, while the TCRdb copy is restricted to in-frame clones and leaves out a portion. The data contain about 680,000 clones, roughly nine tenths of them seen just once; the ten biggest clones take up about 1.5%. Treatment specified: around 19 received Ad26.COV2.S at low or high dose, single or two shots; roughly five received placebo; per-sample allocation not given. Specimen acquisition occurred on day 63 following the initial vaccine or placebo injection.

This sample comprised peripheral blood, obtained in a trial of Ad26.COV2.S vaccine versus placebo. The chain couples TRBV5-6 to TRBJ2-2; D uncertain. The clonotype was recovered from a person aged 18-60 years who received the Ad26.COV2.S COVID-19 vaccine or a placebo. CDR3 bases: TGTGCCAGCAGCTTGGGAGTCCATGGGGAGCTGTTTTTT. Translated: CASSLGVHGELFF.